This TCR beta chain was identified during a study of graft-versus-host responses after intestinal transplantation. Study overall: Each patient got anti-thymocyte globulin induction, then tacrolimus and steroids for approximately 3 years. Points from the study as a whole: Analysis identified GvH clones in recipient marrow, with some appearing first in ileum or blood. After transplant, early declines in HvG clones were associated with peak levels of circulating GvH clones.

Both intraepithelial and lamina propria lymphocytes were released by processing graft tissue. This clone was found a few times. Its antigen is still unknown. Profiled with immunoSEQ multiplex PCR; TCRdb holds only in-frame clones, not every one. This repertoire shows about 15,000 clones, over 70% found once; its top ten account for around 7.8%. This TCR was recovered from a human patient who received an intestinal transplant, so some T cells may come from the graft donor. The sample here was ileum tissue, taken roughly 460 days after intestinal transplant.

CDR3 in DNA: TGTGCCAGCAGCTTGGTCCAGCCTAACTATGGCTACACCTTC. Amino acids: CASSLVQPNYGYTF. The V and J genes are TRBV5-6 and TRBJ1-2; D unclear. Germline V gene sequence: CDR1 SGHDT, CDR2 YYEEEE. CDR3 length: 14 residues. V was cut by 0 bases and J by 0 bases, with 6 bases left in between.